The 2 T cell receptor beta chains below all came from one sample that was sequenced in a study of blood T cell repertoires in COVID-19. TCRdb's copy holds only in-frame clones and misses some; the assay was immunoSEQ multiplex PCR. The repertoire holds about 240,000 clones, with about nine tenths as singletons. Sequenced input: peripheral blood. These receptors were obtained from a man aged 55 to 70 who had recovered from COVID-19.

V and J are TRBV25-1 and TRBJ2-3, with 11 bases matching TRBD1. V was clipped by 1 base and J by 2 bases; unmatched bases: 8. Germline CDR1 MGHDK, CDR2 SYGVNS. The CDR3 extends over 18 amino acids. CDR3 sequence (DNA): TGTGCCAGCAGTGAATTCCCCGGGACAGGGGGTTTCACAGATACGCAGTATTTT. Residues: CASSEFPGTGGFTDTQYF.

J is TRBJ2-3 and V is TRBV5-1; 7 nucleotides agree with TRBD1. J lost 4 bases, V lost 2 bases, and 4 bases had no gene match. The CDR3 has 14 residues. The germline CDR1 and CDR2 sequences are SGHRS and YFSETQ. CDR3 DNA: TGCGCCAGCAGCTTCAGACAGGGTGCAGATACGCAGTATTTT. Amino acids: CASSFRQGADTQYF. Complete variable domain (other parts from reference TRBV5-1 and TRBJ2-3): KAGVTQTPRYLIKTRGQQVTLSCSPISGHRSVSWYQQTPGQGLQFLFEYFSETQRNKGNFPGRFSGRQFSNSRSEMNVSTLELGDSALYLCASSFRQGADTQYFGPGTRLTVL.